This entry lists 20 T cell receptor beta chains sequenced from one sample in a study of response to subunit inactivated influenza vaccine (dated by TCRdb to the late 2010s). The protocol used for the library was RT-PCR. Data came from an Illumina HiSeq 2500. The public reads were reanalyzed by TCRdb: fastp trimming at Q25, MiXCR alignment, in-frame beta chains only. Rows are combined by CDR3 protein, so each entry shows the most common genes and DNA. A total of 700,000 to 900,000 distinct CDR3 sequences appear in this sample, over 20% of them only once. 10% to 13% of the sample belongs to the ten largest clones. The material sequenced was PBMCs from blood, taken about 5 days after vaccination. These receptors originate from a man aged 50 to 59 who received an inactivated influenza vaccine. Donor details come from another sample of the same person, matched by shared clones.

The chain recombines TRBV20-1 with TRBJ2-7, with 7 bases matching TRBD2. V lost 0 bases and J lost 3; bases outside the gene matches: 8. The CDR3 runs to 15 residues. CDR1 DFQATT and CDR2 SNEGSKA come from the germline V gene (reference sequence). DNA for the CDR3: TGCAGTGCTAGAGATGGGATGGGCGGGAGCTACGAGCAGTACTTC. This gives the protein CSARDGMGGSYEQYF.

This chain links TRBV24-1 with TRBJ2-1, with D maybe TRBD1 (6 bases). V was trimmed by 3 bases and J by 12 bases, leaving 11 bases between them. Germline loops: CDR1 KGHDR, CDR2 SFDVKD. The CDR3 extends over 12 amino acids. CDR3 coding DNA: TGTGCCACCAGTGATGGTGTACAGGGGCAGTTCTTC. Protein: CATSDGVQGQFF.

The chain carries TRBV6-1 and TRBJ2-1; D gene uncertain. The CDR3 contains 15 residues. Looked up from germline, CDR1 is MNHNS and CDR2 is SASEGT. V dropped 6 bases and J dropped 2 bases, with 14 bases sitting between them. The DNA for the CDR3 is TGTGCCAGCAGACCCTTTGGGATAGCCTACAATGAGCAGTTCTTC. Translation gives CASRPFGIAYNEQFF.

This clonotype was found many times. CDR3 sequence: CASRQPSDYQPQHF. In nucleotides, the CDR3 is TGTGCCAGCCGACAGCCCAGTGACTATCAGCCCCAGCATTTT. The chain is built from TRBV6-1 and TRBJ1-5; D may be TRBD1 (5 bases). The germline CDR1 and CDR2 sequences are MNHNS and SASEGT. V lost 8 bases and J lost 5, with 16 bases in between. CDR3 length equals 14 residues.

This sequence joins TRBV10-2 and TRBJ2-1; the D is unclear. There are 13 residues in the CDR3. Germline-derived CDR1 and CDR2 are WSHSY and SAAADI. V was pared by 6 bases and J by 0 bases, with 6 bases between. CDR3 residues: CASRQSSYNEQFF. CDR3 coding DNA: TGCGCCAGCAGGCAGAGCTCCTACAATGAGCAGTTCTTC.

The J gene is TRBJ2-1, the V gene TRBV4-3; possibly TRBD2 for D (6 bases). The germline V gene has CDR1 LGHNA and CDR2 YSLEER. Trimming cost V 0 bases and J 7 bases, with 19 bases left between them. CDR3 size: 17 residues. The CDR3 region has the DNA TGCGCCAGCAGCCAAGATTTTTATTCACAGGCGGGGAATGAGCAGTTCTTC. It yields the protein CASSQDFYSQAGNEQFF.

This clonotype has more than one count but fewer than ten. The chain carries TRBV20-1 and TRBJ2-3; 9 nucleotides line up with TRBD2. Germline CDR1 and CDR2: DFQATT and SNEGSKA (reference sequence). The V segment lost 5 bases and the J segment 6 bases; nucleotides outside the gene matches: 9. The CDR3 is 14 residues long. DNA for the CDR3: TGCAGTGCTGGAAATAGCGGGGGAGGGGATACGCAGTATTTT. The encoded protein is CSAGNSGGGDTQYF.

This clonotype was picked up a small number of times. The CDR3 reads CASRPGHGVDTEAFF. As DNA, the CDR3 is TGTGCCAGCAGACCCGGACACGGGGTAGACACTGAAGCTTTCTTT. The V call is TRBV12-3 or TRBV12-4, the J call TRBJ1-1; tentative D call: TRBD1 (5 bases). The CDR3 totals 15 residues. Trimming took off 6 bases at V and 3 bases at J, with 17 bases between the two ends.

This clonotype was detected many times. This chain uses TRBV20-1 with TRBJ2-7; weak D call: TRBD1 (6 bases). The V and J ends lost 0 bases and 5 bases respectively, with 17 bases between them. In germline, CDR1 is DFQATT, CDR2 SNEGSKA (reference sequence). There are 15 residues in the CDR3. Here the CDR3 DNA reads TGCAGTGCTAGAGATGCGGAGGCAGGGGCCCACGAGCAGTACTTC. This codes for CSARDAEAGAHEQYF.

The CDR3 DNA is TGTGCCAGCTTGGGGATGTCAGGGAACACTGAAGCTTTCTTT. Its protein is CASLGMSGNTEAFF. The V gene is TRBV7-9, the J gene TRBJ1-1; D unclear. V lost 8 bases, J lost 1 base, and 14 bases lay in between. This CDR3 has 14 amino acids. The germline gives CDR1 SEHNR, CDR2 FQNEAQ (reference sequence).

The chain joins TRBV7-2 to TRBJ1-1; maybe TRBD1 (5 bases). The CDR3 loop spans 11 amino acids. CDR1 and CDR2 from the germline V gene are SGHTA and FQGNSA. Deletions cut 6 bases from V and 6 bases from J, with 8 bases between. The CDR3 coding sequence is TGTGCCAGCAGTCCAGGGCCTGAAGCTTTCTTT. Translated, it gives CASSPGPEAFF. Looking up the rest from reference TRBV7-2 and TRBJ1-1 gives the full variable domain: GAGVSQSPSNKVTEKGKDVELRCDPISGHTALYWYRQSLGQGLEFLIYFQGNSAPDKSGLPSDRFSAERTGGSVSTLTIQRTQQEDSAVYLCASSPGPEAFFGQGTRLTVV.

This sequence joins TRBV28 and TRBJ2-3; 8 bases are shared with TRBD2. The CDR3 spans 16 residues. Trimming took 3 bases from V and 0 from J; bases not matched to a gene: 5. CDR1 and CDR2 (germline): MDHEN, SYDVKM. In DNA, the CDR3 is TGTGCCAGCAGTTTTCTAGCGGGTTTTAGCACAGATACGCAGTATTTT. Encoded protein: CASSFLAGFSTDTQYF.

The V gene is TRBV6-1, the J gene TRBJ1-2; 11 bases are a match to TRBD1. Germline V gives CDR1 MNHNS, CDR2 SASEGT. Trimming cost V 6 bases and J 0 bases; bases outside gene matches: 6. The CDR3 covers 16 residues. In DNA form, the CDR3 reads TGTGCCAGCAGCCGGACAGGGGGCCGAACTAACTATGGCTACACCTTC. Amino acid sequence: CASSRTGGRTNYGYTF.

This chain uses TRBV10-3 with TRBJ2-2; D is undetermined. Looked up from germline, CDR1 is ENHRY and CDR2 is SYGVKD. This CDR3 is built from 14 residues. Deletions cut 1 base from V and 6 bases from J, with 9 bases between. As DNA, the CDR3 is TGTGCCATCAGTGAGTTGCAGTTCTCCGGGGAGCTGTTTTTT. This codes for CAISELQFSGELFF.

This clonotype was detected only a few times. The rearrangement uses TRBV24-1 and TRBJ2-3, with D possibly being TRBD2 (5 bases). The CDR3 sequence is 15 residues long. CDR1 and CDR2 (germline): KGHDR, SFDVKD. With 4 bases removed from V and 2 bases from J, the gap between germline ends came to 12 bases. This CDR3 is CATSEGSRNTDTQYF. The DNA of the CDR3 is TGTGCCACCAGTGAAGGGAGCAGAAACACAGATACGCAGTATTTT.

J is TRBJ1-1 and V is TRBV28; a possible D gene is TRBD1 (6 bases). The V end was cut by 2 bases, the J end by 3 bases, with 13 bases between. CDR3 length equals 15 residues. Germline-derived CDR1 and CDR2 are MDHEN and SYDVKM. DNA for the CDR3: TGTGCCAGCAGTTTAGGGGCACAGGGAGACACTGAAGCTTTCTTT. It encodes CASSLGAQGDTEAFF.

V usage is TRBV18 and J usage is TRBJ2-4; 7 bases map to TRBD1. Germline lookup yields CDR1 KGHSH and CDR2 LQKENI. This CDR3 is built from 16 residues. The ends lost 6 bases at V and 0 bases at J; junction bases unmatched: 8. CDR3 amino acids: CASSGTKGAAKNIQYF. The CDR3 bases are TGTGCCAGCTCGGGGACCAAGGGGGCAGCCAAAAACATTCAGTACTTC.

This chain links TRBV11-2 with TRBJ2-3; the match to TRBD2 covers 11 bases. CDR3 size: 18 residues. With 4 bases clipped from V and 2 bases from J, the junction kept 11 bases outside the gene matches. Germline CDR1 is SGHAT and CDR2 is FQNNGV. The DNA of the CDR3 is TGTGCCAGCAGCTCAAGACTAGCGGGAACGGGGACCACAGATACGCAGTATTTT. Amino acid sequence: CASSSRLAGTGTTDTQYF. The whole variable domain, remainder taken from reference TRBV11-2 and TRBJ2-3, is EAGVAQSPRYKIIEKRQSVAFWCNPISGHATLYWYQQILGQGPKLLIQFQNNGVVDDSQLPKDRFSAERLKGVDSTLKIQPAKLEDSAVYLCASSSRLAGTGTTDTQYFGPGTRLTVL.

This clonotype was observed a handful of times. This sequence joins TRBV4-2 and TRBJ1-1; tentative D call: TRBD1 (6 bases). CDR1 and CDR2 (germline): LGHNA, YNFKEQ. V was shortened by 0 bases and J by 9 bases, with 20 bases between the two germline ends. This CDR3 spans 16 amino acids. The CDR3 sequence is CASSQDPGGRVDKAFF. The CDR3 region has the DNA TGTGCCAGCAGCCAAGATCCGGGGGGGCGGGTCGATAAAGCTTTCTTT.

This clonotype was seen repeatedly, ten times or more. The rearrangement joins TRBV12-3 or TRBV12-4 to TRBJ1-1, with D perhaps matching TRBD1 (6 bases). Trimming removed 4 bases from V and 2 bases from J, with 8 bases in between. There are 13 residues in the CDR3. The CDR3 sequence is CASSSGHNTEAFF. DNA for the CDR3: TGTGCCAGCAGTTCGGGACATAACACTGAAGCTTTCTTT.